The 7 T cell receptor beta chains below all came from one sample that was sequenced in a study of T cells in tuberculosis. Using immunoSEQ multiplex PCR, the repertoire was profiled, and TCRdb retains in-frame clones only, with some absent. The data show around 35,000 clones, about 94% seen once. Sequences were obtained from PBMCs. The receptors derive from a donor aged 5-35 years with latent tuberculosis or without tuberculosis infection.

The chain couples TRBV4-3 to TRBJ2-5, with 10 bases lining up with TRBD1. The CDR3 covers 16 residues. J was trimmed by 4 bases and V by 6 bases; bases with no gene match: 11. Germline V gene lookup returns CDR1 LGHNA and CDR2 YSLEER. CDR3 DNA sequence: TGCGCCAGCAGTTACCGATCCGGGACAGGGGCAGAGACCCAGTACTTC. Its protein is CASSYRSGTGAETQYF.

This chain links TRBV4-1 with TRBJ1-6; D perhaps matches TRBD1 (6 bases). Germline V lookup: CDR1 MGHRA, CDR2 YSYEKL. V lost 7 bases to trimming and J lost 6 bases, with 22 bases between them. CDR3 length: 17 residues. CDR3 coding DNA: TGCGCCAGCAACGATTACAGGGTACGAGCCCTTAATTCACCCCTCCACTTT. Protein: CASNDYRVRALNSPLHF.

About this clone: One end of the junction varies from germline; a read error may be responsible. The V gene is TRBV5-6, the J gene TRBJ1-1; D call uncertain. The V gene's germline CDR1 is SGHDT and CDR2 YYEEEE. CDR3 length: 12 amino acids. CDR3 DNA: TGTGCCAGCAGTTTGGGTCCCCCTGAGGGAATCTTT. This codes for CASSLGPPEGIF.

The V gene is TRBV5-4, the J gene TRBJ1-1, with unresolved D. The CDR3 runs 13 residues. The germline V and J ends were trimmed by 2 bases and 1 base, with 6 bases remaining between them. Germline V gene data show CDR1 as SGHNT and CDR2 as YYREEE (reference sequence). CDR3 loop: CASSFTENTEAFF. CDR3 DNA: TGTGCCAGCAGCTTTACAGAGAACACTGAAGCTTTCTTT.

This sequence joins TRBV25-1 and TRBJ2-7; D is ambiguous. This CDR3 region has 12 residues. Germline loops: CDR1 MGHDK, CDR2 SYGVNS. The V and J ends lost 3 bases and 4 bases respectively, with 7 bases between them. CDR3 nucleotides: TGTGCCAGCAGTGAGAGAGTATACGAGCAGTACTTC. This codes for CASSERVYEQYF.

The chain couples TRBV5-1 to TRBJ2-7; TRBD1 matches 7 bases. The V and J ends lost 5 bases and 5 bases, in that order; junction bases with no gene match: 10. The CDR3 sequence is 14 residues long. The V gene's germline CDR1 is SGHRS and CDR2 YFSETQ. CDR3 DNA: TGCGCCAGCAGGCGCTCCGACGACAGGGACGAGCAGTACTTC. Encoded protein: CASRRSDDRDEQYF.

The chain joins TRBV5-5 to TRBJ1-2; weak D call: TRBD1 (5 bases). Trimming took off 4 bases at V and 0 bases at J, with 7 bases between the two ends. The CDR3 sequence is 13 residues long. Per the germline V gene, CDR1 is SGHKS and CDR2 is YYEKEE (reference sequence). The CDR3 bases are TGTGCCAGCAGCCGACAGTCTAACTATGGCTACACCTTC. Its protein product is CASSRQSNYGYTF.